Here is one TCR beta chain with its context. Participants' own reports of clinical history determined their cohort assignment. The sample belongs to a study of blood T cell repertoires in COVID-19. On the study more broadly: COVID-19 samples collected from the United States, Italy and Spain covered acute and convalescent phases. PBMCs, B-cell-depleted T cells, or T cells provided the cDNA or gDNA that made up the material.

Germline assignment: CDR1 SGHRS and CDR2 YFSETQ. V lost 7 bases and J lost 7; bases outside the gene matches: 17. CDR3 length: 15 residues. In the authors' workflow: Nucleated cell counts were estimated from reference gene primer amplification. Assay used: immunoSEQ multiplex PCR; TCRdb lists only in-frame clones, some missing. Clone size and the V and J calls come from that table; the DNA yielded D and trimming. The sample shows around 400,000 clones, roughly four fifths of them seen only once. Material for sequencing was PBMCs or T cells enriched from blood (not recorded which). This chain connects TRBV5-1 to TRBJ2-7, with 7 bases identical to TRBD1. The clonotype was recovered from a woman between 45 and 60 years old who had recovered from COVID-19. The CDR3 is CASSGGRGSLWEQYF. In DNA, the CDR3 is TGCGCCAGCTCGGGTGGCAGGGGGAGTTTGTGGGAGCAGTACTTC.